This passage covers 20 T cell receptor beta chains from one sample sequenced in a study of technical replicates of blood from a few donors. Some clones are missing from TCRdb's copy, which holds only in-frame ones; the method was immunoSEQ multiplex PCR. The sample holds over 50,000 clones; roughly 86% are singletons and the top ten take about 5.5%. The specimen was PBMCs. These TCRs come from a human donor in good health. Some clones in this sample may be carry-over from other donors' samples.

This sequence joins TRBV25-1 and TRBJ2-7; D is possibly TRBD1 (5 bases). Germline lookup yields CDR1 MGHDK and CDR2 SYGVNS. The CDR3 contains 12 residues. The V end was cut by 5 bases, the J end by 7 bases, with 12 bases between. CDR3 region: CASSQGLREQYF. The DNA of the CDR3 is TGTGCCAGCAGTCAGGGTCTTAGGGAGCAGTACTTC.

This chain connects TRBV4-3 to TRBJ2-7, with D possibly TRBD2 on 5 matching bases. This CDR3 has 15 amino acids. The germline V gene has CDR1 LGHNA and CDR2 YSLEER. Trimming stripped 0 bases from V and 1 base from J, with 10 bases between. For the CDR3, the DNA is TGCGCCAGCAGCCAAGACGAAGGAGGTTCCTACGAGCAGTACTTC. Its protein is CASSQDEGGSYEQYF.

This chain links TRBV7-9 with TRBJ2-5; D perhaps matches TRBD1 (6 bases). Trimming removed 5 bases at V and 5 bases at J, with 18 bases between. CDR1 and CDR2 from the germline V gene are SEHNR and FQNEAQ (reference sequence). The CDR3 is made up of 15 amino acids. DNA for the CDR3: TGTGCCAGCAGCACCTACAGGGAGTTGGAGGAGACCCAGTACTTC. Residues: CASSTYRELEETQYF.

In nucleotides, the CDR3 is TGTGCCAGCAGCCCGGGACAGGGGAACTCTGGGGCCAACGTCCTGACTTTC. This gives the protein CASSPGQGNSGANVLTF. The chain uses TRBV14 and TRBJ2-6, with TRBD1 matching over 10 bases. Germline V gives CDR1 SGHDN, CDR2 FVKESK. With V trimmed by 4 bases and J by 0 bases, 3 bases remained unmatched. The CDR3 sequence is 17 residues long.

This sequence joins TRBV27 and TRBJ2-7; D gene uncertain. This CDR3 spans 13 amino acids. With 3 bases removed from V and 11 bases from J, the gap between germline ends came to 17 bases. CDR1 is MNHEY, CDR2 SMNVEV, per germline (reference sequence). The CDR3 region is CASSFSVSVPKYF. CDR3 DNA: TGTGCCAGCAGTTTTTCTGTGTCAGTCCCGAAGTACTTC.

This chain's CDR3 is CASSPRDRVAGELFF. As DNA, the CDR3 is TGTGCCAGCAGCCCCCGGGACAGGGTCGCCGGGGAGCTGTTTTTT. The chain uses TRBV4-2 and TRBJ2-2, with 9 bases matching TRBD1. This CDR3 has 15 residues. Germline CDR1 and CDR2: LGHNA and YNFKEQ. After removal of 4 bases from V and 6 bases from J, the junction contained 6 bases not matched to a gene.

The CDR3 region is CASSLSAGVYGYTF. The CDR3 bases are TGTGCCAGCAGCTTATCCGCGGGGGTCTATGGCTACACCTTC. This chain uses TRBV7-8 with TRBJ1-2; weak D call: TRBD1 (5 bases). Trimming removed 2 bases from V and 4 bases from J, with 11 bases in between. Germline assignment: CDR1 SGHVS and CDR2 FQNEAQ. CDR3 length: 14 amino acids. Complete variable domain (other parts from reference TRBV7-8 and TRBJ1-2): GAGVSQSPRYKVAKRGQDVALRCDPISGHVSLFWYQQALGQGPEFLTYFQNEAQLDKSGLPSDRFFAERPEGSVSTLKIQRTQQEDSAVYLCASSLSAGVYGYTFGSGTRLTVV.

The chain combines TRBV2 with TRBJ2-1; 12 positions agree with TRBD2. The V gene's germline CDR1 is SNHLY and CDR2 FYNNEI. This CDR3 is 17 amino acids long. V was pared by 7 bases and J by 8 bases, with 15 bases of the junction left unmatched. The CDR3 spells CASTTGASGGAADEQFF. As DNA, the CDR3 is TGTGCCAGCACTACTGGGGCTAGCGGGGGGGCCGCGGATGAGCAGTTCTTC.

This sequence joins TRBV10-3 and TRBJ2-1; tentatively, D is TRBD2 (6 bases). The V gene's germline CDR1 is ENHRY and CDR2 SYGVKD. The CDR3 extends over 14 amino acids. V was shortened by 10 bases and J by 1 base, with 14 bases between the two germline ends. The CDR3 nucleotides are TGTGCCAGCAGCGTAGGGAGGTCCTACAATGAGCAGTTCTTC. This sequence encodes CASSVGRSYNEQFF.

The gene calls are TRBV30 and TRBJ2-7, with D possibly TRBD2 on 5 matching bases. Trimming removed 4 bases at V and 5 bases at J, with 15 bases between. Germline CDR1 and CDR2: GTSNPN and SVGIG (reference sequence). The CDR3 has 13 amino acids. As DNA, the CDR3 is TGTGCCTGGAACCTAGCCTTCGCTAACGAGCAGTACTTC. Translation: CAWNLAFANEQYF.

V and J are TRBV5-1 and TRBJ1-3; tentative D call: TRBD1 (5 bases). V lost 5 bases to trimming and J lost 0 bases, with 9 bases between them. Germline V gives CDR1 SGHRS, CDR2 YFSETQ. CDR3 length equals 14 residues. The CDR3 DNA is TGCGCCAGCAGGGACACCTCCTCTGGAAACACCATATATTTT. Translation gives CASRDTSSGNTIYF.

The J gene is TRBJ1-2, the V gene TRBV6-6; TRBD1 agrees at 7 bases. The CDR3 consists of 15 residues. Trimming cost V 5 bases and J 1 base; bases outside gene matches: 7. Germline V gene lookup returns CDR1 MNHNY and CDR2 SVGAGI (reference sequence). In DNA, the CDR3 is TGTGCCAGCAGTAAAGGACAGGAGAATAACTATGGCTACACCTTC. Translated: CASSKGQENNYGYTF.

The chain combines TRBV4-1 with TRBJ1-5, with D possibly being TRBD1 (5 bases). V gave up 2 bases and J gave up 2 bases, with 16 bases separating them. The germline CDR1 and CDR2 sequences are MGHRA and YSYEKL. The CDR3 spans 17 residues. CDR3 nucleotide sequence: TGCGCCAGCAGCCAATTTGACGGGGGGTTCGGCAATCAGCCCCAGCATTTT. It translates to CASSQFDGGFGNQPQHF.

J is TRBJ2-1 and V is TRBV9; 8 bases fit TRBD2. J gave up 11 bases and V 4 bases, and 14 bases lay outside the gene matches. The CDR3 length is 15 residues. Germline V gene lookup returns CDR1 SGDLS and CDR2 YYNGEE. The CDR3 loop is CASSFRSGGRGQQFF. Written as DNA, the CDR3 is TGTGCCAGCAGCTTCCGTTCGGGGGGGAGGGGTCAGCAGTTCTTC.

The chain joins TRBV4-2 to TRBJ2-7; tentatively, D is TRBD1 (7 bases). Germline V CDR1 and CDR2: LGHNA, YNFKEQ. The length of the CDR3 is 18 residues. Deletions cut 0 bases from V and 6 bases from J, with 24 bases between. CDR3: CASSQDGGQGGPFCEQYF. As DNA, the CDR3 is TGTGCCAGCAGCCAAGACGGGGGCCAAGGGGGCCCATTCTGCGAGCAGTACTTC.

The chain recombines TRBV23-1 with TRBJ2-7; D ambiguous. TRBV23-1 is classed as an ORF, of uncertain function. The ends were cut back, 7 bases at V and 5 bases at J, with 15 bases in the middle. This CDR3 spans 13 amino acids. The CDR3 DNA is TGCGCCAGCAACCCTGAAGAGTCCCACGAGCAGTACTTC. Translated: CASNPEESHEQYF.

The chain combines TRBV5-4 with TRBJ2-5; 7 nucleotides align to TRBD2. Germline CDR1 and CDR2: SGHNT and YYREEE (reference sequence). The CDR3 contains 18 residues. Losses at the gene ends were 3 bases for V and 4 bases for J; bases not matched to a gene: 18. The CDR3 DNA follows: TGTGCCAGCAGCTCGAAAAGGAGCGGGGCCCTATATACAGAGACCCAGTACTTC. This encodes CASSSKRSGALYTETQYF.

Only one count was recorded for this clone. V usage is TRBV9 and J usage is TRBJ1-2; no clear D gene. This CDR3 has 11 amino acids. Per the germline V gene, CDR1 is SGDLS and CDR2 is YYNGEE. Trimming removed 4 bases from V and 2 bases from J, with 3 bases in between. CDR3 region: CASSTNYGYTF. The CDR3 DNA sequence: TGTGCCAGCAGCACAAACTATGGCTACACCTTC.

The chain links TRBV4-2 to TRBJ2-5, with D possibly being TRBD2 (5 bases). The V gene's germline CDR1 is LGHNA and CDR2 YNFKEQ. There are 16 residues in the CDR3. The V end was cut by 1 base, the J end by 7 bases, with 19 bases between. CDR3: CASSQGVSGNLRTQYF. CDR3 sequence (DNA): TGTGCCAGCAGCCAAGGAGTCTCCGGGAACCTACGGACCCAGTACTTC.

The chain recombines TRBV9 with TRBJ2-5; 10 nucleotides match TRBD2. The CDR3 extends over 15 amino acids. V shed 3 bases, J shed 1 base, and the junction held 3 bases outside the gene matches. Germline V gene data show CDR1 as SGDLS and CDR2 as YYNGEE. CDR3 sequence reads: CASSAGTSAQETQYF. CDR3 sequence (DNA): TGTGCCAGCAGCGCCGGGACTAGCGCCCAAGAGACCCAGTACTTC.